Shown below are 7 T cell receptor beta chains from a single sample sequenced in a study of identical twins. TCRdb analysed the 5' RACE reads with MiXCR anew, one entry per CDR3 protein. The repertoire has more than 1.5 million distinct CDR3 sequences, around a third of them found once; the top ten carry over 0.25%. Source material: cord blood. Source of these receptors: a newborn girl in good health.

The chain has TRBV6-1 and TRBJ2-4, with D unresolved. Near its end, the DNA agrees better with TRBJ2-7, so the J call may be wrong. The V gene's germline CDR1 is MNHNS and CDR2 SASEGT. This CDR3 is built from 12 residues. The DNA of the CDR3 is TGTGCCAGCAGAACCTCATGGTACGAGCAGTACTTC. It is translated as CASRTSWYEQYF.

The gene calls are TRBV28 and TRBJ2-3; maybe TRBD1 (6 bases). There are 13 residues in the CDR3. V was cut by 9 bases and J by 2 bases, with 12 bases left in between. Germline values: CDR1 MDHEN, CDR2 SYDVKM. The CDR3 loop is CASRQVLTDTQYF. The CDR3 coding sequence is TGTGCCAGTCGACAGGTTCTCACAGATACGCAGTATTTT. Combining the CDR3 with reference TRBV28 and TRBJ2-3 gives the whole variable domain DVKVTQSSRYLVKRTGEKVFLECVQDMDHENMFWYRQDPGLGLRLIYFSYDVKMKEKGDIPEGYSVSREKKERFSLILESASTNQTSMYLCASRQVLTDTQYFGPGTRLTVL.

This clonotype turned up a few times. The CDR3 here is CASSSGALAGGEQYF. As DNA, the CDR3 is TGTGCCAGCAGTTCCGGGGCACTAGCGGGGGGTGAGCAGTACTTC. The chain has TRBV6-5 and TRBJ2-5; the match to TRBD2 covers 12 bases. CDR3 length: 15 residues. From germline, CDR1 is MNHEY and CDR2 SVGAGI. V gave up 4 bases and J gave up 11 bases; unmatched junction bases: 11.

The rearrangement joins TRBV15 to TRBJ1-4; D gene ambiguous. Trimming removed 5 bases at V and 4 bases at J, with 11 bases between. The CDR3 is 14 amino acids. In germline, CDR1 is LNHNV, CDR2 YYDKDF (reference sequence). In DNA, the CDR3 is TGTGCCACCAGCTGTAGGCGGGATAATGAAAAACTGTTTTTT. Translating it yields CATSCRRDNEKLFF.

This clonotype came up once. The chain has TRBV20-1 and TRBJ2-7, with 12 nucleotides matching TRBD2. This CDR3 contains 14 residues. Germline loops: CDR1 DFQATT, CDR2 SNEGSKA (reference sequence). The ends lost 7 bases at V and 1 base at J; junction bases unmatched: 5. The CDR3 reads CSGTSGTGSYEQYF. CDR3 DNA: TGCAGTGGGACTAGCGGGACGGGGTCCTACGAGCAGTACTTC.

The chain employs TRBV29-1 and TRBJ2-7, with TRBD2 matching over 12 bases. The CDR3 has 11 amino acids. The J segment lost 10 bases and the V segment lost 5 bases, leaving 3 bases of the junction unmatched. Germline values: CDR1 SQVTM, CDR2 ANQGSEA. The CDR3 DNA reads TGCAGCGTTCATGGACTAGCGGGACAGTACTTC. Protein: CSVHGLAGQYF.

This clonotype was picked up a small number of times. The rearrangement links TRBV29-1 to TRBJ1-2, with TRBD1 matching 7 bases. With 6 bases clipped from V and 5 bases from J, the junction kept 21 bases outside the gene matches. The CDR3 has 17 amino acids. CDR1 is SQVTM and CDR2 is ANQGSEA in the germline V gene. The CDR3 region has the DNA TGCAGCGTCCTGTCCCGGGACAGATTGAGTCATGTATATGGCTACACCTTC. It codes for CSVLSRDRLSHVYGYTF.